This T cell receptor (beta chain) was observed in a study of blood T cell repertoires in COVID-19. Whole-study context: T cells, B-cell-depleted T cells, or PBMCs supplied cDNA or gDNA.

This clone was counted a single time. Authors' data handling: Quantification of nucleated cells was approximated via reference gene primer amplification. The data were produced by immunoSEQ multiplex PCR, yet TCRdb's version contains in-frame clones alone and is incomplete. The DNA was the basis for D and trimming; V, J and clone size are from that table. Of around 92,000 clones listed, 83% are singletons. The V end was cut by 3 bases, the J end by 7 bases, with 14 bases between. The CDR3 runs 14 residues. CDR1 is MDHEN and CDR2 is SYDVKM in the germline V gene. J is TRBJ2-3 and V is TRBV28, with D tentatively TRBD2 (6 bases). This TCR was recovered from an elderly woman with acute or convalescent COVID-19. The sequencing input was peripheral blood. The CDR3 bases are TGTGCCAGCAGTTTGCGCGGGACTTACAATACGCAGTATTTT. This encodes CASSLRGTYNTQYF.